One and the same sample provided the 10 T cell receptor beta chains below, sequenced in a study of CD8 T cells in ankylosing spondylitis. Using its own MiXCR run on the 5' RACE reads, TCRdb lists one record per CDR3 protein. The data hold 150,000 to 200,000 distinct CDR3 sequences, with around a sixth observed a single time. Specimen: blood, either unsorted or a sorted T cell fraction (not recorded which). These receptors were taken from a male donor under 30 with ankylosing spondylitis or in good health (not recorded which).

Note on this clonotype: A much larger clone lies one base from this, so it may be a read error. The V and J genes are TRBV29-1 and TRBJ2-2, with 7 bases identical to TRBD2. With V trimmed by 5 bases and J by 0 bases, 15 bases remained unmatched. The CDR3 length is 18 residues. Germline CDR1 is SQVTM and CDR2 is ANQGSEA. The CDR3 bases are TGCAGCGTTTTGGTCCATTCAGGACTAGGCTCGAACACCGGGGAGCTGTTTTTT. Amino acid sequence: CSVLVHSGLGSNTGELFF.

This clonotype was seen repeatedly, ten times or more. The genes are TRBV15 and TRBJ1-1; 12 nucleotides agree with TRBD1. Germline lookup yields CDR1 LNHNV and CDR2 YYDKDF (reference sequence). CDR3 length: 15 amino acids. With V trimmed by 5 bases and J by 1 base, 2 bases remained unmatched. This chain's CDR3 is CATSGTGGPNTEAFF. CDR3 DNA sequence: TGTGCCACCAGCGGGACAGGGGGCCCGAACACTGAAGCTTTCTTT.

This clonotype was recorded at least ten times. The rearrangement joins TRBV12-3 or TRBV12-4 to TRBJ2-7, with D perhaps TRBD2 (7 bases). This CDR3 is 13 amino acids long. The V and J ends lost 6 bases and 3 bases respectively, with 12 bases between them. The CDR3 here is CASSQGGGYEQYF. CDR3 bases: TGTGCCAGCAGCCAAGGGGGGGGCTACGAGCAGTACTTC.

This clonotype was recorded many times. The chain combines TRBV12-3 or TRBV12-4 with TRBJ2-5; D gene uncertain. The CDR3 consists of 13 residues. Trimming took 3 bases from V and 1 from J, leaving 6 bases between them. CDR3 in DNA: TGTGCCAGCAGTTTCCCCCCCCAAGAGACCCAGTACTTC. It specifies CASSFPPQETQYF.

This clonotype came up many times. The rearrangement links TRBV12-3 or TRBV12-4 to TRBJ2-1; D is uncertain. This CDR3 is built from 16 residues. V was clipped by 3 bases and J by 0 bases, with 12 bases between them. As DNA, the CDR3 is TGTGCCAGCAGTTTGGGCGCCATGAGCTCCTACAATGAGCAGTTCTTC. Residues: CASSLGAMSSYNEQFF.

This clonotype was observed at least ten times. At one end the junction does not follow the germline gene, possibly because of a read error. This chain uses TRBV6-1 with TRBJ2-2; the D is unclear. The CDR3 is 13 residues long. CDR1 and CDR2 from the germline V gene are MNHNS and SASEGT. As DNA, the CDR3 is TGTGCCAGCAGGGAAGGGCCCCCCGGGGAGCTGTTTTTT. This gives the protein CASREGPPGELFF.

The chain combines TRBV28 with TRBJ2-5; TRBD2 aligns across 13 bases. The CDR3 is made up of 18 amino acids. Germline-derived CDR1 and CDR2 are MDHEN and SYDVKM. V shed 10 bases and J 5 bases; nucleotides not matched to a gene: 19. The CDR3 DNA reads as TGTGCCACCACCTTACTTCCGGGACTAGCGGGATCACTTGAGACCCAGTACTTC. As protein: CATTLLPGLAGSLETQYF.

This clonotype was recorded at least ten times. The V call is TRBV20-1, the J call TRBJ2-3, with 9 bases fitting TRBD2. The CDR3 contains 15 residues. Per the germline V gene, CDR1 is DFQATT and CDR2 is SNEGSKA (reference sequence). V lost 6 bases to trimming and J lost 4 bases; unmatched junction nucleotides: 11. In nucleotides, the CDR3 is TGCAGTGCGCTAGCGACTAGCGGACCGGCAGATACGCAGTATTTT. This encodes CSALATSGPADTQYF.

Notes on this clonotype: A junction boundary mismatches the germline segment, possibly from a read error. The chain is built from TRBV20-1 and TRBJ2-3; D is ambiguous. The CDR3 spans 13 residues. Germline CDR1 is DFQATT and CDR2 is SNEGSKA (reference sequence). Written as DNA, the CDR3 is TGCAGCGCTACCCTTGGGGATCCGGATACGCAGTATTTT. This gives the protein CSATLGDPDTQYF.

This clonotype was observed many times. The chain is built from TRBV7-9 and TRBJ2-2, with 7 bases fitting TRBD1. J gave up 7 bases and V 2 bases, and 7 bases lay outside the gene matches. The CDR3 extends over 15 amino acids. Germline V CDR1 and CDR2: SEHNR, FQNEAQ (reference sequence). The CDR3 coding sequence is TGTGCCAGCAGCTTAAAGACAGGGAAAGGCGGGGAGCTGTTTTTT. As protein: CASSLKTGKGGELFF.